The 27 T cell receptor beta chains presented below share a single source sample, sequenced in a study of human T cells and chemical hapten exposure. TCRdb called the RACE reads again in MiXCR, with one record for every CDR3 protein. This table has around 330,000 distinct CDR3 sequences, around 5.5% appearing once. The sample's time point: pre-sensitization, week 0. Treatment: therapeutic diphenylcyclopropenone sensitization with weekly scalp DPC. Sequenced here: whole blood, sampled in connection with sensitization to the hapten diphenylcyclopropenone (DPC). The receptors here all came from a woman aged 18-29 years with alopecia areata. Some clones in this sample may be carry-over from other donors' samples.

This clonotype has at least ten counts. CDR3 region: CASNHPGAGATDTQYF. CDR3 in DNA: TGTGCCAGCAATCACCCGGGAGCGGGGGCCACAGATACGCAGTATTTT. This rearrangement joins TRBV6-2 or TRBV6-3 to TRBJ2-3, with TRBD2 identical over 8 bases. Germline assignment: CDR1 MNHEY and CDR2 SVGEGT. The V segment lost 7 bases and the J segment 2 bases; nucleotides outside the gene matches: 11. The CDR3 is 16 amino acids.

The chain joins TRBV28 to TRBJ2-5; 8 bases are a match to TRBD2. This CDR3 spans 16 amino acids. Germline assignment: CDR1 MDHEN and CDR2 SYDVKM. V lost 2 bases, J lost 0 bases, and 5 bases stayed unmatched. The CDR3 nucleotides read TGTGCCAGCAGTTTAACTGGCGGGGGGTACCAAGAGACCCAGTACTTC. It is translated as CASSLTGGGYQETQYF.

This clonotype occurred a few times. The chain joins TRBV5-1 to TRBJ1-2, with D hard to call. In germline, CDR1 is SGHRS, CDR2 YFSETQ. The CDR3 extends over 15 amino acids. V lost 4 bases and J 0 bases, leaving 13 bases between the germline ends. CDR3 sequence: CASSKGQSSNYGYTF. Written as DNA, the CDR3 is TGCGCCAGCAGCAAAGGTCAATCATCTAACTATGGCTACACCTTC.

This clonotype occurred a few times. The genes are TRBV6-6 and TRBJ2-6, with D unclear. Germline-derived CDR1 and CDR2 are MNHNY and SVGAGI (reference sequence). The CDR3 has 16 residues. The V and J ends lost 2 bases and 0 bases respectively, with 8 bases between them. Written as DNA, the CDR3 is TGTGCCAGCAGTTACCCCCCCAACTCTGGGGCCAACGTCCTGACTTTC. Its translation: CASSYPPNSGANVLTF.

The chain combines TRBV20-1 with TRBJ1-1; D call uncertain. Germline V gives CDR1 DFQATT, CDR2 SNEGSKA (reference sequence). This CDR3 has 14 residues. The V end lost 3 bases, the J end lost 1 base, and 12 bases lay between the germline ends. CDR3 in DNA: TGCAGTGCTAGGGCGGTTACCTCGAACACTGAAGCTTTCTTT. It codes for CSARAVTSNTEAFF.

The table lists this clonotype with many counts. The rearrangement links TRBV11-2 to TRBJ1-2, with 7 bases matching TRBD1. The CDR3 is made up of 13 amino acids. V was pared by 6 bases and J by 4 bases, with 5 bases of the junction left unmatched. Germline V gene sequence: CDR1 SGHAT, CDR2 FQNNGV. The CDR3 DNA reads as TGTGCCAGCAGTCCGGGACAGCCCTATGGCTACACCTTC. This gives the protein CASSPGQPYGYTF. The whole variable domain, filled in from reference TRBV11-2 and TRBJ1-2, reads EAGVAQSPRYKIIEKRQSVAFWCNPISGHATLYWYQQILGQGPKLLIQFQNNGVVDDSQLPKDRFSAERLKGVDSTLKIQPAKLEDSAVYLCASSPGQPYGYTFGSGTRLTVV.

There are many counts of this clonotype. The chain has TRBV6-8 and TRBJ1-5, with 9 bases matching TRBD1. Germline CDR1 and CDR2: MNHGY and SAAAGT. V trimming: 11 bases; J trimming: 5 bases; junction bases outside the gene matches: 13. This CDR3 has 15 residues. CDR3 sequence reads: CAPLRRDRDYQPQHF. The DNA of the CDR3 is TGTGCCCCCCTGAGGCGGGACAGGGACTATCAGCCCCAGCATTTT.

In its sample, this clonotype was seen many times. The CDR3 reads CASSSKGGTNTGELFF. The CDR3 nucleotides are TGCGCCAGCAGCTCCAAAGGGGGCACGAACACCGGGGAGCTGTTTTTT. V and J are TRBV5-1 and TRBJ2-2; 7 positions match TRBD1. This CDR3 spans 16 amino acids. V lost 3 bases, J lost 0 bases, and 5 bases stayed unmatched. Germline V lookup: CDR1 SGHRS, CDR2 YFSETQ.

V gene TRBV4-3 combines with J gene TRBJ2-3, with D uncertain. This CDR3 spans 13 amino acids. The germline V and J ends were trimmed by 0 bases and 5 bases, with 6 bases remaining between them. The germline gives CDR1 LGHNA, CDR2 YSLEER. CDR3 nucleotides: TGCGCCAGCAGCCAAGATCTCCAAGATACGCAGTATTTT. This translates into CASSQDLQDTQYF.

This clonotype occurred many times. The genes are TRBV27 and TRBJ2-5, with a possible D match to TRBD2 (6 bases). Germline lookup yields CDR1 MNHEY and CDR2 SMNVEV (reference sequence). Between the trimmed V and J ends, which lost 5 bases and 5 bases, there was a span of 24 bases. This CDR3 region has 17 residues. CDR3 DNA sequence: TGTGCCAGCAGTCCGCGTCTCGGGCCTAGCGCGGGGGAGACCCAGTACTTC. It is translated as CASSPRLGPSAGETQYF.

This clonotype was observed a handful of times. The V gene is TRBV6-2 or TRBV6-3, the J gene TRBJ2-1, with a possible D match to TRBD2 (7 bases). Germline assignment: CDR1 MNHEY and CDR2 SVGEGT. There are 17 residues in the CDR3. V lost 2 bases to trimming and J lost 7 bases, with 21 bases between them. The CDR3 is CASSYRRGGPSINEQFF. The CDR3 nucleotides are TGTGCCAGCAGTTACCGGAGGGGGGGCCCGAGTATTAATGAGCAGTTCTTC.

This clonotype was recorded at least ten times. J is TRBJ2-5 and V is TRBV29-1; 8 bases match TRBD2. Looked up from germline, CDR1 is SQVTM and CDR2 is ANQGSEA. The CDR3 has 13 amino acids. V lost 6 bases and J lost 5; bases outside the gene matches: 8. This CDR3 reads CSVPRGGVETQYF. As DNA, the CDR3 is TGCAGCGTGCCACGGGGGGGCGTTGAGACCCAGTACTTC.

The sample holds many counts of this clonotype. This chain joins TRBV28 and TRBJ1-1; 7 nucleotides align to TRBD1. The CDR3 loop spans 13 amino acids. After removal of 6 bases from V and 4 bases from J, the junction contained 5 bases not matched to a gene. The V gene's germline CDR1 is MDHEN and CDR2 SYDVKM. The CDR3 loop is CASSRNRGTEAFF. The CDR3 region has the DNA TGTGCCAGCAGCCGAAACAGGGGCACTGAAGCTTTCTTT.

This clonotype showed up just a few times. This chain joins TRBV6-1 and TRBJ2-5, with 13 bases fitting TRBD2. The CDR3 is 16 amino acids. Germline CDR1 MNHNS, CDR2 SASEGT. J was trimmed by 4 bases and V by 8 bases; bases with no gene match: 10. CDR3 residues: CASRRLLAGGLETQYF. The CDR3 bases are TGTGCCAGCCGGAGATTACTAGCGGGGGGGCTAGAGACCCAGTACTTC.

This clonotype was found a few times. This chain connects TRBV5-1 to TRBJ1-2, with a weak D call TRBD1 (5 bases). The CDR3 sequence is 13 residues long. Trimming took off 3 bases at V and 1 base at J, with 7 bases between the two ends. Per the germline V gene, CDR1 is SGHRS and CDR2 is YFSETQ. The CDR3 nucleotides are TGCGCCAGCAGCTCCAGGGTTAACTATGGCTACACCTTC. Amino acid sequence: CASSSRVNYGYTF.

The chain couples TRBV27 to TRBJ1-3, with D hard to call. Germline V gives CDR1 MNHEY, CDR2 SMNVEV (reference sequence). The germline V and J ends were trimmed by 4 bases and 2 bases, with 12 bases remaining between them. The CDR3 is 15 amino acids. The CDR3 bases are TGTGCCAGCAGTTGGGGAGCTAACGCTGGAAACACCATATATTTT. Translation gives CASSWGANAGNTIYF.

This clonotype was counted many times. This chain connects TRBV2 to TRBJ1-4; the D gene is possibly TRBD1 (5 bases). This CDR3 has 13 residues. Germline CDR1 is SNHLY and CDR2 is FYNNEI. V lost 8 bases, J lost 4 bases, and 11 bases lay in between. In nucleotides, the CDR3 is TGTGCCAGCCAGAGGGGACTTAATGAAAAACTGTTTTTT. It translates to CASQRGLNEKLFF.

This clonotype is deemed medium-sized. The chain couples TRBV5-6 to TRBJ1-2; TRBD1 is a possible D gene (6 bases). Trimming left V 4 bases short and J 5 bases short, with 12 bases between. This CDR3 spans 13 amino acids. In germline, CDR1 is SGHDT, CDR2 YYEEEE. The chain's CDR3 is CASSRQASYGYTF. In DNA form, the CDR3 reads TGTGCCAGCAGCCGACAGGCGTCGTATGGCTACACCTTC.

This clonotype was found many times. The chain links TRBV20-1 to TRBJ1-4; D gene uncertain. This CDR3 is 13 amino acids long. Germline V gives CDR1 DFQATT, CDR2 SNEGSKA (reference sequence). The ends were cut back, 4 bases at V and 0 bases at J, with 6 bases in the middle. DNA for the CDR3: TGCAGTGCTACCAACCCAACTAATGAAAAACTGTTTTTT. It specifies CSATNPTNEKLFF.

The chain combines TRBV7-2 with TRBJ2-1, with D unclear. CDR3 length: 13 amino acids. Trimming removed 0 bases at V and 5 bases at J, with 5 bases between. CDR1 is SGHTA, CDR2 FQGNSA, per germline. The CDR3: CASSLAYNNEQFF. CDR3 DNA: TGTGCCAGCAGCTTAGCGTACAACAATGAGCAGTTCTTC.

The V gene is TRBV7-2, the J gene TRBJ1-1; D is uncertain. The CDR3 has 14 residues. With 6 bases removed from V and 4 bases from J, the gap between germline ends came to 15 bases. The V gene's germline CDR1 is SGHTA and CDR2 FQGNSA. The CDR3 region has the DNA TGTGCCAGCAGTCAAGGCGCGCCGAGCACTGAAGCTTTCTTT. Protein: CASSQGAPSTEAFF.

At least ten counts were recorded for this clonotype. This chain links TRBV4-3 with TRBJ1-4; D ambiguous. Deletions cut 0 bases from V and 1 base from J, with 9 bases between. Germline lookup yields CDR1 LGHNA and CDR2 YSLEER. This CDR3 spans 16 amino acids. The CDR3 spells CASSQDRGLTNEKLFF. CDR3 coding DNA: TGCGCCAGCAGCCAAGATAGAGGGCTAACTAATGAAAAACTGTTTTTT.

V gene TRBV27 combines with J gene TRBJ2-7; 9 bases align to TRBD2. V shed 4 bases and J 6 bases; nucleotides not matched to a gene: 16. Germline loops: CDR1 MNHEY, CDR2 SMNVEV (reference sequence). The CDR3 extends over 17 amino acids. The CDR3 DNA sequence: TGTGCCAGCAGTTCCCCCCTCAGAAGCGGGGGGCGGGGCGAGCAGTACTTC. Translated: CASSSPLRSGGRGEQYF.

This clonotype was observed many times. J is TRBJ2-1 and V is TRBV24-1; 10 bases line up with TRBD2. CDR3 length equals 19 residues. V lost 0 bases and J lost 0; bases outside the gene matches: 7. Germline V CDR1 and CDR2: KGHDR, SFDVKD. CDR3 in DNA: TGTGCCACCAGTGATTTGGGTAGCGGGGGGCCGAGCTCCTACAATGAGCAGTTCTTC. This translates into CATSDLGSGGPSSYNEQFF.

This clonotype has at least ten counts. The chain uses TRBV4-3 and TRBJ2-3; 8 nucleotides match TRBD1. Unmatched junction bases numbered 7, after V lost 3 bases and J lost 2 bases. Germline V gene sequence: CDR1 LGHNA, CDR2 YSLEER. This CDR3 contains 16 residues. CDR3 nucleotide sequence: TGCGCCAGCAGCCAGGGACAGGCCCTGCACACAGATACGCAGTATTTT. Amino acid sequence: CASSQGQALHTDTQYF.

About this clonotype: This sequence may be a read error, since a much larger clone differs from it by one base. J is TRBJ1-6 and V is TRBV28; no clear D. The germline V and J ends were trimmed by 2 bases and 14 bases, with 16 bases remaining between them. Germline-derived CDR1 and CDR2 are MDHEN and SYDVKM. CDR3 length: 14 residues. The CDR3 here is CASSLQAELLALHF. In nucleotides, the CDR3 is TGTGCCAGCAGTTTACAGGCCGAGCTTCTAGCCCTCCACTTT.

This clonotype was detected many times. The chain recombines TRBV6-5 with TRBJ1-2; 8 nucleotides match TRBD1. The junction had 5 bases not matched to a gene; V was cut back by 5 bases and J by 0 bases. The CDR3 is 15 residues long. Germline CDR1 reads MNHEY; CDR2 reads SVGAGI. Here the CDR3 reads CASSPTGGTNYGYTF. The CDR3 DNA sequence: TGTGCCAGCAGTCCCACAGGGGGTACTAACTATGGCTACACCTTC.